The rows below give T cell receptor beta chains drawn from one sample of a study of blood T cells in healthy people across ages. A single record per CDR3 protein comes from TCRdb applying MiXCR to the 5' RACE reads. Among 910,000 or so distinct CDR3 sequences listed, roughly 47% were seen once. Material: blood. Receptor source: a woman aged 55-75 years in good health. Each CDR3 is given with its conserved first and last residue. D genes are given only for firm matches. Rows may omit the clone size; those that give it use once, few, many or a size class.

size | J | D | V | CDR3 | DNA
- | TRBJ1-1 | - | TRBV3-1 | CASSQALGNTEAFF | TGTGCCAGCAGCCAAGCACTGGGGAACACTGAAGCTTTCTTT
few | TRBJ2-1 | - | TRBV5-1 | CASSLDLGTYNEQFF | TGCGCCAGCAGCTTGGATCTAGGAACCTACAATGAGCAGTTCTTC
- | TRBJ2-7 | TRBD2 | TRBV10-3 | CAIRAAGTREPYEQYF | TGTGCCATCCGGGCAGCCGGGACTAGAGAACCCTACGAGCAGTACTTC
- | TRBJ2-5 | - | TRBV11-1 | CASSFAHQGSWETQYF | TGTGCCAGCAGCTTCGCCCACCAGGGATCCTGGGAGACCCAGTACTTC
- | TRBJ1-5 | - | TRBV12-3/TRBV12-4 | CASSITPQLQHF | TGTGCCAGCAGCATAACGCCTCAACTCCAGCATTTT
- | TRBJ1-2 | - | TRBV6-5 | CASSYSKGRGDGYTF | TGTGCCAGCAGTTACTCTAAGGGAAGGGGGGATGGCTACACCTTC
- | TRBJ2-4 | - | TRBV20-1 | CSARPSTVAKNIQYF | TGCAGTGCTAGACCCTCGACGGTAGCCAAAAACATTCAGTACTTC
few | TRBJ2-5 | - | TRBV29-1 | CSVVVSGETQYF | TGCAGCGTTGTGGTTAGCGGAGAGACCCAGTACTTC
few | TRBJ2-7 | - | TRBV12-3/TRBV12-4 | CASTPGGVPYEQYF | TGTGCCAGCACCCCCGGCGGGGTCCCCTACGAGCAGTACTTC
few | TRBJ2-7 | TRBD1 | TRBV28 | CASSTTGTGLREQYF | TGTGCCAGCAGCACGACCGGGACAGGGCTGAGGGAGCAGTACTTC
- | TRBJ2-1 | TRBD2 | TRBV7-2 | CASSPSLAGQFF | TGTGCCAGCAGCCCTTCACTAGCGGGACAGTTCTTC
- | TRBJ2-2 | - | TRBV4-1 | CASSQVGRSANTGELFF | TGCGCCAGCAGCCAAGTCGGCAGGAGCGCGAACACCGGGGAGCTGTTTTTT
few | TRBJ2-2 | TRBD1 | TRBV12-3/TRBV12-4 | CASRDLTGGELFF | TGTGCCAGCAGGGACCTGACAGGGGGGGAGCTGTTTTTT
- | TRBJ2-1 | TRBD2 | TRBV6-5 | CASSYGGSGEYNEQFF | TGTGCCAGCAGTTACGGGGGTAGCGGGGAATACAATGAGCAGTTCTTC
few | TRBJ2-5 | TRBD2 | TRBV3-1 | CASSHRTSGRVQETQYF | TGTGCCAGCAGCCACAGGACTAGCGGGCGCGTCCAAGAGACCCAGTACTTC
- | TRBJ2-7 | TRBD1 | TRBV7-6 | CASSGRQGAYEQYF | TGTGCCAGCAGCGGTCGACAGGGGGCTTACGAGCAGTACTTC
- | TRBJ2-3 | - | TRBV20-1 | CSARDPGGDRRSTDTQYF | TGCAGTGCTAGAGATCCAGGGGGGGACAGGAGGTCCACAGATACGCAGTATTTT